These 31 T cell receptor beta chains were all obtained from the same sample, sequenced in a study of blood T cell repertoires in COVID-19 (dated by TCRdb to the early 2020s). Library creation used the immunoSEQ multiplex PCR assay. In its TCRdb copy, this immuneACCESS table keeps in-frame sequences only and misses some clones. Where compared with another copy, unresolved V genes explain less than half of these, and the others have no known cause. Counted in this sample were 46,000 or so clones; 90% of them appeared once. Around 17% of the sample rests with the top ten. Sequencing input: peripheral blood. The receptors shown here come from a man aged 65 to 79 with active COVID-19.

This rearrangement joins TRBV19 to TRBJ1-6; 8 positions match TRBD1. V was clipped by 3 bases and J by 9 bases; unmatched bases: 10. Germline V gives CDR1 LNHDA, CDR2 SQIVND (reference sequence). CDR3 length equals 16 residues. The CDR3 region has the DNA TGTGCCAGTAGTATCCTGAACGGACAGGGCATTTCACCCCTCCACTTT. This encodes CASSILNGQGISPLHF. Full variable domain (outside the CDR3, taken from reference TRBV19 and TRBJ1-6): DGGITQSPKYLFRKEGQNVTLSCEQNLNHDAMYWYRQDPGQGLRLIYYSQIVNDFQKGDIAEGYSVSREKKESFPLTVTSAQKNPTAFYLCASSILNGQGISPLHFGNGTRLTVT.

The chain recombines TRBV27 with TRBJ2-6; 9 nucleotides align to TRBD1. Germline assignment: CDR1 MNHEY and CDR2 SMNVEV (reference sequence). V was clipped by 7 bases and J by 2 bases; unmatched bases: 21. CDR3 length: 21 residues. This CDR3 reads CASTQNLGTGYLGPGANVLTF. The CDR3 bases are TGTGCCAGCACCCAGAACCTCGGGACAGGGTATCTGGGGCCTGGGGCCAACGTCCTGACTTTC.

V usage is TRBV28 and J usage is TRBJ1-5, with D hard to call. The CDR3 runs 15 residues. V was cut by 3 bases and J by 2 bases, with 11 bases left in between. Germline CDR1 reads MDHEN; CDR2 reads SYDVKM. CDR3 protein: CASSLIRLGNQPQHF. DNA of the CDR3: TGTGCCAGCAGTTTGATCAGGTTAGGCAATCAGCCCCAGCATTTT.

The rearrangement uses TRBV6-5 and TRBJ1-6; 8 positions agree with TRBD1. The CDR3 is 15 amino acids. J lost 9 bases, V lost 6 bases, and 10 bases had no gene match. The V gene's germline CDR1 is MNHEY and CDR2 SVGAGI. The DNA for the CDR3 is TGTGCCAGCAGCAGAGCCGGACAGGGAGGTTCACCCCTCCACTTT. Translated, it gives CASSRAGQGGSPLHF.

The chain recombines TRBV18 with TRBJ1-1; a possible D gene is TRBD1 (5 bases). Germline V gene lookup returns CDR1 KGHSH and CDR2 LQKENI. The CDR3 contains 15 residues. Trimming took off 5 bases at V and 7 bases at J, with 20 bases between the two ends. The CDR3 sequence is CASSVTALLDNEAFF. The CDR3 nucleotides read TGTGCCAGCTCAGTGACAGCCCTGCTAGACAATGAAGCTTTCTTT.

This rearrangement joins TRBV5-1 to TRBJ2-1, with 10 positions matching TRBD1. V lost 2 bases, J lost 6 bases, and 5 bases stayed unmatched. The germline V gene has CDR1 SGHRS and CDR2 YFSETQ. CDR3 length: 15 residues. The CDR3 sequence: CASSFLGTGVNEQFF. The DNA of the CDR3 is TGCGCCAGCAGCTTTTTAGGGACAGGGGTCAATGAGCAGTTCTTC.

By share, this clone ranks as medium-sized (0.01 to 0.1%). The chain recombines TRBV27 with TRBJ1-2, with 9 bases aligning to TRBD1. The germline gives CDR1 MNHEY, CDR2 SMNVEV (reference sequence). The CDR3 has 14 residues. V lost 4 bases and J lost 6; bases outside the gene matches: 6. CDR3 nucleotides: TGTGCCAGCAGTTCCCGGACAGGGGAGGATGGCTACACCTTC. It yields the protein CASSSRTGEDGYTF.

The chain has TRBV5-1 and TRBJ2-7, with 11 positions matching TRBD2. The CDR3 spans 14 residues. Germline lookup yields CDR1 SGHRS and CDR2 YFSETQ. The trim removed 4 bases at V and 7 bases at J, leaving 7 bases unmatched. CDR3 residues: CASSQLAGAAEQYF. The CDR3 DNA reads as TGCGCCAGCAGCCAACTAGCGGGAGCCGCGGAGCAGTACTTC.

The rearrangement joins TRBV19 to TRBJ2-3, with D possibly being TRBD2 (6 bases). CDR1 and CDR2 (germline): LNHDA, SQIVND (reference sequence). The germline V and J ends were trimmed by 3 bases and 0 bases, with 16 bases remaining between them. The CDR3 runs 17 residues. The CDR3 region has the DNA TGTGCCAGTAGTATGGTTCTGGAGGGATGGAGCACAGATACGCAGTATTTT. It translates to CASSMVLEGWSTDTQYF.

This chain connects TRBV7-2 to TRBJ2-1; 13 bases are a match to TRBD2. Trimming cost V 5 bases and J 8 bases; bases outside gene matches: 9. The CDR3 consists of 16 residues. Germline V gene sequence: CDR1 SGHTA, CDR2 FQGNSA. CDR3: CASSPSRLAGGDEQFF. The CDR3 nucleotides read TGTGCCAGCAGCCCTTCAAGACTAGCGGGAGGAGATGAGCAGTTCTTC.

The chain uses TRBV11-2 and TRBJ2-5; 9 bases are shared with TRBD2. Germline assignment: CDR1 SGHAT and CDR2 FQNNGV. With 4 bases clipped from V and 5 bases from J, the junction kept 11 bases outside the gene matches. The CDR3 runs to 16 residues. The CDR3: CASSSPLGAGGETQYF. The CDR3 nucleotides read TGTGCCAGCAGCTCCCCTTTAGGGGCGGGAGGGGAGACCCAGTACTTC. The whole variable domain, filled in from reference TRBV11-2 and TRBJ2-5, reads EAGVAQSPRYKIIEKRQSVAFWCNPISGHATLYWYQQILGQGPKLLIQFQNNGVVDDSQLPKDRFSAERLKGVDSTLKIQPAKLEDSAVYLCASSSPLGAGGETQYFGPGTRLLVL.

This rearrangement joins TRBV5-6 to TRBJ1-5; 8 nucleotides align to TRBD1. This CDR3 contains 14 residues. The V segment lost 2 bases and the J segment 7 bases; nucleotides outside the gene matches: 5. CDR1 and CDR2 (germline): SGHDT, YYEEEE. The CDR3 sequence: CASSFTGGYQPQHF. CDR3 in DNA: TGTGCCAGCAGCTTCACAGGGGGGTACCAGCCCCAGCATTTT.

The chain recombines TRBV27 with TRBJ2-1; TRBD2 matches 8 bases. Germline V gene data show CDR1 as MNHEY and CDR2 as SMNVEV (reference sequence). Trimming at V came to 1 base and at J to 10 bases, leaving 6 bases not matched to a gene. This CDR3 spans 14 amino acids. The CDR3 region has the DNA TGTGCCAGCAGTTTATTTCTGACTAGCGACGAGCAGTTCTTC. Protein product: CASSLFLTSDEQFF.

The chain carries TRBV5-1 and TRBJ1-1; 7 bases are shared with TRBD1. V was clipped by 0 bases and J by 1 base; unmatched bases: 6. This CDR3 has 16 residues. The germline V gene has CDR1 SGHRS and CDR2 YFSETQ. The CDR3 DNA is TGCGCCAGCAGCTTGGAAGGGGGCTCGCGGAACACTGAAGCTTTCTTT. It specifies CASSLEGGSRNTEAFF.

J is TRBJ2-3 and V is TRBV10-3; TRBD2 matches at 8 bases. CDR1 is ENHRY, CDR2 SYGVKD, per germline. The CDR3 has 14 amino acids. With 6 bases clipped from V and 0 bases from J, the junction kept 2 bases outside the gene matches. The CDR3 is CAIRREASTDTQYF. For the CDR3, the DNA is TGTGCCATCAGGCGGGAGGCAAGCACAGATACGCAGTATTTT.

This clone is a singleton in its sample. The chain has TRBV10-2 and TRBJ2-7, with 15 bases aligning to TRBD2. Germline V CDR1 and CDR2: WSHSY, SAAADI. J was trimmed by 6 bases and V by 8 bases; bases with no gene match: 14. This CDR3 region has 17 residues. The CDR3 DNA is TGCGCCAGCGTTTTCGGAGGGACTAGCGGGGGGATCGGCGAGCAGTACTTC. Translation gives CASVFGGTSGGIGEQYF.

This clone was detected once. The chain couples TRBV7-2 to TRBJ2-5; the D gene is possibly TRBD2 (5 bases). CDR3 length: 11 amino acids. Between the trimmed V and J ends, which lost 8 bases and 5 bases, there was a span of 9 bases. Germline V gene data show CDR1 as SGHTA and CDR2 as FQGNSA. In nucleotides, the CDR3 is TGTGCCAGCGGAAGGAGGGAGACCCAGTACTTC. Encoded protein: CASGRRETQYF. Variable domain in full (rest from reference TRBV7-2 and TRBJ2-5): GAGVSQSPSNKVTEKGKDVELRCDPISGHTALYWYRQSLGQGLEFLIYFQGNSAPDKSGLPSDRFSAERTGGSVSTLTIQRTQQEDSAVYLCASGRRETQYFGPGTRLLVL.

CDR3 DNA: TGTGCCTGGAGTGTACACGGGCTAGCGGACACAGATACGCAGTATTTT. As protein: CAWSVHGLADTDTQYF. The V call is TRBV30, the J call TRBJ2-3, with 7 nucleotides matching TRBD2. The V and J ends lost 0 bases and 2 bases, in that order; junction bases with no gene match: 8. The CDR3 is 16 amino acids. Per the germline V gene, CDR1 is GTSNPN and CDR2 is SVGIG (reference sequence).

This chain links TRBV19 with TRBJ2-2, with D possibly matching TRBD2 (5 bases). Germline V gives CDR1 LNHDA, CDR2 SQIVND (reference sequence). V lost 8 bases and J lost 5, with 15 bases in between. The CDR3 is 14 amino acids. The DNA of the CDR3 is TGTGCCAGTCTAGAGGGTTCAACAACCGGGGAGCTGTTTTTT. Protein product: CASLEGSTTGELFF.

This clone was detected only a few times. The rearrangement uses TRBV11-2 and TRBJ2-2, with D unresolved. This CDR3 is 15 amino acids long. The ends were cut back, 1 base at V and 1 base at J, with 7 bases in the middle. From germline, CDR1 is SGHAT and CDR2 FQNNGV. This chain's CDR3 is CASSLVAGNTGELFF. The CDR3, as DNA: TGTGCCAGCAGCTTAGTGGCAGGGAACACCGGGGAGCTGTTTTTT.

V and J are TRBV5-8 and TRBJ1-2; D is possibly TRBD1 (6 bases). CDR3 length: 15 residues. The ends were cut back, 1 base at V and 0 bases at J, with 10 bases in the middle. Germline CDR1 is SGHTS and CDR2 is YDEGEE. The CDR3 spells CASSLFWTANYGYTF. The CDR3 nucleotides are TGTGCCAGCAGCTTGTTTTGGACAGCTAACTATGGCTACACCTTC.

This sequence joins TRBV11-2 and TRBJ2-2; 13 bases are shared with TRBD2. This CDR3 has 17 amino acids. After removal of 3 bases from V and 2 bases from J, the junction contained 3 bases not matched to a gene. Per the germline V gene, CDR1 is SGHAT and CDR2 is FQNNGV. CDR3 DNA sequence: TGTGCCAGCAGCTTTGGACTAGCGGGGGATAACACCGGGGAGCTGTTTTTT. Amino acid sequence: CASSFGLAGDNTGELFF. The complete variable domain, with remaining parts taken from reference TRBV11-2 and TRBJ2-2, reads EAGVAQSPRYKIIEKRQSVAFWCNPISGHATLYWYQQILGQGPKLLIQFQNNGVVDDSQLPKDRFSAERLKGVDSTLKIQPAKLEDSAVYLCASSFGLAGDNTGELFFGEGSRLTVL.

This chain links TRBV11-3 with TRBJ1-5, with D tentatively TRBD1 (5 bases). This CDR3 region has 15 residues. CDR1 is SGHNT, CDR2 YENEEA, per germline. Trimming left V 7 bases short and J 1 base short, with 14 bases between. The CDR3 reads CASKRRQFSNQPQHF. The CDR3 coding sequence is TGTGCCAGCAAGAGGCGACAGTTCAGCAATCAGCCCCAGCATTTT.

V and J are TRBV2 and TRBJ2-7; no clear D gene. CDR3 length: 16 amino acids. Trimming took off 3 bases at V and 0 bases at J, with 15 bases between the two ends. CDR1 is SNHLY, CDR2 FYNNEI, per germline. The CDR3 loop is CASSDVGGWSSYEQYF. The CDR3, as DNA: TGTGCCAGCAGTGATGTGGGTGGCTGGAGCTCCTACGAGCAGTACTTC.

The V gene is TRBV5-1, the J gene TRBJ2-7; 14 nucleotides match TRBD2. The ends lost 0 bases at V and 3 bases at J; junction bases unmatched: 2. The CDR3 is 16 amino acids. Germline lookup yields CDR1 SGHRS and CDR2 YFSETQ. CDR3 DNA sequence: TGCGCCAGCAGCTTGGCGACTAGCGGGAGGGGCTACGAGCAGTACTTC. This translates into CASSLATSGRGYEQYF.

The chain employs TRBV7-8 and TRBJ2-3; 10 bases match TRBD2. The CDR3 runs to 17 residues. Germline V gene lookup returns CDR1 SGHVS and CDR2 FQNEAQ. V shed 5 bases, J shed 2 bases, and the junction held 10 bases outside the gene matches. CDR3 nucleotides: TGTGCCAGCAGCCGTCTTAGTGGACTAGCGGACACAGATACGCAGTATTTT. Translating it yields CASSRLSGLADTDTQYF.

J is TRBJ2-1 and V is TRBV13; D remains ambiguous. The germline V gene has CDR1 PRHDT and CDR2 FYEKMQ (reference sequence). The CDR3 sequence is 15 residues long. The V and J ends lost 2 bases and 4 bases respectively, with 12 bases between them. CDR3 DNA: TGTGCCAGCAGCTTATATGGAGAAAAGTACAATGAGCAGTTCTTC. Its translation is CASSLYGEKYNEQFF. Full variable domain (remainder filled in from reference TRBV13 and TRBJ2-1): AAGVIQSPRHLIKEKRETATLKCYPIPRHDTVYWYQQGPGQDPQFLISFYEKMQSDKGSIPDRFSAQQFSDYHSELNMSSLELGDSALYFCASSLYGEKYNEQFFGPGTRLTVL.

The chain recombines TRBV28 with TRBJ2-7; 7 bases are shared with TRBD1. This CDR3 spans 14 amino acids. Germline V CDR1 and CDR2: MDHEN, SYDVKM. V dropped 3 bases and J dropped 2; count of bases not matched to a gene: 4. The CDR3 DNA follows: TGTGCCAGCAGTTTCCGGCAGGGGGCCTACGAGCAGTACTTC. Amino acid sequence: CASSFRQGAYEQYF.

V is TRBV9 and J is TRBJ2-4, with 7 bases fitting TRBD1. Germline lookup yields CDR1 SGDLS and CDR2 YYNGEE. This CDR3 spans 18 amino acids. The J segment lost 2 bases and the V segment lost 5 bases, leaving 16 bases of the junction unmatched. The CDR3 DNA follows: TGTGCCAGCAGTCCCGGACAGGTTCCAACGGGATCCAAAAACATTCAGTACTTC. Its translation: CASSPGQVPTGSKNIQYF.

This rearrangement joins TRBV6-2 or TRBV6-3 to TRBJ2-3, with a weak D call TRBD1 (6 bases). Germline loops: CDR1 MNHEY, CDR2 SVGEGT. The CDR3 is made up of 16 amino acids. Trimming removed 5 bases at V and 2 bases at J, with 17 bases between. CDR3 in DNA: TGTGCCAGCAGTCGCCTCGGGACACAAAACACAGATACGCAGTATTTT. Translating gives CASSRLGTQNTDTQYF.

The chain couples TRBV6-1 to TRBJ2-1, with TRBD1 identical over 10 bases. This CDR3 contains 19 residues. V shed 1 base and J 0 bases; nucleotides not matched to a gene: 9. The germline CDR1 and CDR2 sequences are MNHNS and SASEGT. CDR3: CASSEGQGAPRNSYNEQFF. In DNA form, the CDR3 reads TGTGCCAGCAGTGAAGGACAGGGGGCACCTAGAAACTCCTACAATGAGCAGTTCTTC.